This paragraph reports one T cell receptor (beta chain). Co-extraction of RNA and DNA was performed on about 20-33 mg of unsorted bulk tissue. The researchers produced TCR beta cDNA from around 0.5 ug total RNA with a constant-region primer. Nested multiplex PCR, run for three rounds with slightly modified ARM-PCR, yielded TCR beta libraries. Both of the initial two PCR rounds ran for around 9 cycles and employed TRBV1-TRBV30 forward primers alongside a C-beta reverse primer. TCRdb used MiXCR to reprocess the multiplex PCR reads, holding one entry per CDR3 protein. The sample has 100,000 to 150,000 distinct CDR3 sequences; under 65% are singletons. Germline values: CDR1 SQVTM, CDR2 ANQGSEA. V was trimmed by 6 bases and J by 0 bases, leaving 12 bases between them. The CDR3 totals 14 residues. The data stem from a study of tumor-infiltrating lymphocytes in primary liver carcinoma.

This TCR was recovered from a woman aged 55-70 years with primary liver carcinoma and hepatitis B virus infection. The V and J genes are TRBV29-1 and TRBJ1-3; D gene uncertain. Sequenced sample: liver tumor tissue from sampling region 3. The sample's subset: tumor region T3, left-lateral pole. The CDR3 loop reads CSVLQDLSGNTIYF. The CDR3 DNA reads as TGCAGCGTGCTTCAGGACCTCTCTGGAAACACCATATATTTT.